Below are 6 T cell receptor beta chains sequenced from a single sample in a study of cytomegalovirus exposure and HLA in healthy donors. Both 60 Vbeta primers and 13 Jbeta primers went into the PCR. The repertoire was sequenced with immunoSEQ multiplex PCR; TCRdb's copy has only in-frame clones and lacks some. The data contain about 140,000 clones, approximately 80% of them seen just once; the ten biggest clones take up 5.1%. Material: PBMCs. The receptors originated from a male donor in good health and CMV-seronegative.

This chain connects TRBV18 to TRBJ2-1, with 7 bases identical to TRBD1. This CDR3 contains 14 residues. The J segment lost 7 bases and the V segment lost 3 bases, leaving 6 bases of the junction unmatched. The germline V gene encodes CDR1 KGHSH and CDR2 LQKENI. CDR3 DNA: TGTGCCAGCTCACCCTCGATGACAGGGAATGAGCAGTTCTTC. Its protein is CASSPSMTGNEQFF.

The chain recombines TRBV5-1 with TRBJ2-7; the match to TRBD1 covers 10 bases. Germline CDR1 reads SGHRS; CDR2 reads YFSETQ. CDR3 size: 13 residues. The junction had 8 bases not matched to a gene; V was cut back by 7 bases and J by 7 bases. The chain's CDR3 is CASGRDRGKEQYF. The DNA of the CDR3 is TGCGCCAGCGGCCGGGACAGGGGTAAAGAGCAGTACTTC.

This clone was seen only a few times. The gene calls are TRBV7-9 and TRBJ1-3; no definite D call. With 4 bases removed from V and 5 bases from J, the gap between germline ends came to 21 bases. The CDR3 totals 17 residues. Germline values: CDR1 SEHNR, CDR2 FQNEAQ (reference sequence). The CDR3 bases are TGTGCCAGCAGCTCAAGGACTGCGGCTCTTTTACGAAACACCATATATTTT. Encoded protein: CASSSRTAALLRNTIYF.

CDR3 bases: TGTGCCAGTAATTTTGGGAGCCAGCAAGAGACCCAGTACTTC. It encodes CASNFGSQQETQYF. The rearrangement uses TRBV19 and TRBJ2-5; possible D gene TRBD2, 5 bases. Germline CDR1 LNHDA, CDR2 SQIVND (reference sequence). V was clipped by 7 bases and J by 2 bases, with 14 bases between them. CDR3 length: 14 amino acids.

CDR3 residues: CASRDLGISPLHF. The CDR3 nucleotides read TGTGCCAGCAGGGACTTAGGAATTTCACCCCTCCACTTT. V usage is TRBV27 and J usage is TRBJ1-6; D ambiguous. Germline V gene data show CDR1 as MNHEY and CDR2 as SMNVEV (reference sequence). The CDR3 is 13 amino acids. V lost 6 bases to trimming and J lost 9 bases, with 12 bases between them.

The CDR3 sequence is CAWGDLGTSVGNEQFF. Written as DNA, the CDR3 is TGTGCCTGGGGAGACTTGGGGACTAGCGTAGGCAATGAGCAGTTCTTC. The J gene is TRBJ2-1, the V gene TRBV30, with TRBD2 matching over 10 bases. Germline values: CDR1 GTSNPN, CDR2 SVGIG (reference sequence). CDR3 size: 16 residues. The junction had 13 bases not matched to a gene; V was cut back by 5 bases and J by 6 bases.